These T cell receptor beta chains were read from a single sample in a study of T cell responses to AZD1222 COVID-19 vaccine. The repertoire was sequenced with immunoSEQ multiplex PCR; TCRdb's copy has only in-frame clones and lacks some. The sample shows fewer than 90,000 clones, over 80% of them seen only once. The material was peripheral blood, obtained 28 days after the second AZD1222 dose. These receptors all stem from an adult who received the AZD1222 COVID-19 vaccine. CDR3s include the opening cysteine and the closing phenylalanine or tryptophan. The D gene is left open where the match is weak. For some rows the clone size is stated as once, few or many, or as a class when expanded; others skip it.

d_call	j_call	clone_size	v_call	cdr3_nt	cdr3_aa
TRBD1	TRBJ2-5	NA	TRBV5-6	TGTGCCAGCAGCTTGGGATGGACAGGGGGTCAAGAGACCCAGTACTTC	CASSLGWTGGQETQYF
NA	TRBJ1-3	NA	TRBV30	TGTGCCTGGAGTGTACTAAGTGGAAACACCATATATTTT	CAWSVLSGNTIYF
TRBD1	TRBJ1-3	NA	TRBV6-5	TGTGCCAGCAGTACAACAGGGGCTGGAAACACCATATATTTT	CASSTTGAGNTIYF
NA	TRBJ1-1	NA	TRBV11-2	TGTGCCAGCAGCTTAGCGGCACGCACTGAAGCTTTCTTT	CASSLAARTEAFF
NA	TRBJ2-3	NA	TRBV11-2	TGTGCCAGCAGAAATAGCCACGCGGGGACAGATACGCAGTATTTT	CASRNSHAGTDTQYF
TRBD2	TRBJ2-7	NA	TRBV29-1	TGCAGCGTTGTGGGGGGGACTAGCGGGAGCCTAAACGAGCAGTACTTC	CSVVGGTSGSLNEQYF
NA	TRBJ1-1	NA	TRBV12-3/TRBV12-4	TGTGCCACCGGGAGGACTGAAGCTTTCTTT	CATGRTEAFF
NA	TRBJ1-6	NA	TRBV2	TGTGCCAGCAGTGACGGGGCAGGGGCTTATTCACCCCTCCACTTT	CASSDGAGAYSPLHF
NA	TRBJ1-4	once	TRBV11-2	TGTGCCAGCAGCTTAAGAGTGGGAGGGAGCGGTGAAAAACTGTTTTTT	CASSLRVGGSGEKLFF
TRBD2	TRBJ2-3	NA	TRBV12-3/TRBV12-4	TGTGCCAGCAGTTTTGGGACTAGTCAGTATTTT	CASSFGTSQYF
TRBD1	TRBJ1-1	NA	TRBV15	TGTGCCACCAGCAGCAGGGGGGTTGCCGAAGCTTTCTTT	CATSSRGVAEAFF
TRBD2	TRBJ2-2	once	TRBV5-1	TGCGCCAGCAGGGAGACGGGGGGAGGCACCGGGGAGCTGTTTTTT	CASRETGGGTGELFF
NA	TRBJ1-1	NA	TRBV28	TGTGCCAGCAGACCGCCCCCCGGGACGGGGGGGACTGAAGCTTTCTTT	CASRPPPGTGGTEAFF
NA	TRBJ1-6	NA	TRBV18	TGTGCCAGCTCACCGTCGGGACCGATTAATTCACCCCTCCACTTT	CASSPSGPINSPLHF
TRBD1	TRBJ1-1	NA	TRBV9	TGTGCCAGCAGCGACAGGGGGCGGGGAACTGAAGCTTTCTTT	CASSDRGRGTEAFF
NA	TRBJ1-5	NA	TRBV27	TGTGCCAGCAGTTTTTATGGGCATCAGCCCCAGCATTTT	CASSFYGHQPQHF
NA	TRBJ2-1	once	TRBV5-1	TGCGCCAGCAGCTTGGGGGTAGGCAATGAGCAGTTCTTC	CASSLGVGNEQFF
TRBD1	TRBJ1-6	few	TRBV5-1	TGCGCCAGCAGCTTGGACAGGGGGAATTCACCCCTCCACTTT	CASSLDRGNSPLHF
NA	TRBJ1-2	NA	TRBV7-9	TGTGCCAGCAGCTTAGGTCTAAACAGAGAAAACTATGGCTACACCTTC	CASSLGLNRENYGYTF
NA	TRBJ1-5	once	TRBV19	TGTGCCAGTAGTATAAGTACAGGTCCTAATCAGCCCCAGCATTTT	CASSISTGPNQPQHF
TRBD2	TRBJ2-1	NA	TRBV2	TGTGCCAGCAGATCTCGGGGGGACAATGAGCAGTTCTTC	CASRSRGDNEQFF
NA	TRBJ1-2	NA	TRBV3-1/TRBV3-2	TGTGCCAGCAGCCGCCGTGGGGGGTCGACACTCAACTATGGCTACACCTTC	CASSRRGGSTLNYGYTF
NA	TRBJ2-3	NA	TRBV19	TGTGCCAGTAGTATCGGCTGGAACACAGATACGCAGTATTTT	CASSIGWNTDTQYF
NA	TRBJ2-7	once	TRBV5-1	TGCGCCAGCAGCTTGGCGGAGGGTAGCTACGAGCAGTACTTC	CASSLAEGSYEQYF
TRBD2	TRBJ2-2	few	TRBV27	TGTGCCAGCAGTTCTAGTGGGAGGGCCCTTGGCGGGGAGCTGTTTTTT	CASSSSGRALGGELFF
NA	TRBJ2-3	NA	TRBV2	TGTGCCAGCTCCCCCAGGGGGGGAGGGGGGAATACGCAGTATTTT	CASSPRGGGGNTQYF
NA	TRBJ1-1	NA	TRBV30	TGTGCCTGGAGTTCCTACTTTCGGGACAAAAACACTGAAGCTTTCTTT	CAWSSYFRDKNTEAFF